Below, one T cell receptor (beta chain) is given with its context. Its antigen is as yet unknown. This sample was taken from a study of T cell responses to AZD1222 COVID-19 vaccine. The study, taken as a whole, reports: Baseline seropositivity characterized only a handful of AZD1222 recipients. Compared with day 0, the breadth and depth of the Spike-specific TCR repertoire rose significantly after two doses of AZD1222.

The V end was cut by 1 base, the J end by 4 bases, with 10 bases between. The CDR3 is 14 amino acids. The germline V gene has CDR1 MDHEN and CDR2 SYDVKM. This table comes from immunoSEQ multiplex PCR, and its TCRdb copy is limited to in-frame clones, with some not included. The data hold 110,000 to 150,000 clones, with approximately 90% observed a single time. The chain recombines TRBV28 with TRBJ1-2; D remains ambiguous. This receptor was identified in an adult who received the AZD1222 COVID-19 vaccine. Sequenced material: peripheral blood, taken 28 days after the second AZD1222 dose. DNA of the CDR3: TGTGCCAGCAGTTTATTTTGGGGTGGCTATGGCTACACCTTC. The encoded protein is CASSLFWGGYGYTF.